What follows describes a single TCR beta chain. Its matching antigen is unknown. This sample is drawn from a study of somatic mutations in cytotoxic T cells in rheumatoid arthritis. Study details: Sorting by flow gave nearly 100% purity for some V beta antibody-stained T-cell populations, including V beta1+ cells sequenced for TCRB. Study observations and caveats: An increase in CD8+ clonality with age was seen in rheumatoid arthritis patients but not in healthy controls.

Profiling relied on immunoSEQ multiplex PCR, and the TCRdb table lists in-frame clones only, not all of them. In the table there are about 5,800 clones, roughly four fifths of which are singletons. This receptor was identified in a woman between 50 and 59 years old with rheumatoid arthritis. The material sequenced was CD8+ T cells sorted from blood.

CDR3 loop: CASSLAQASGEQFF. The CDR3 DNA follows: TGTGCCAGCAGCTTAGCGCAGGCTAGCGGTGAGCAGTTCTTC. The chain couples TRBV7-7 to TRBJ2-1; 7 bases are shared with TRBD2. V lost 0 bases to trimming and J lost 9 bases; unmatched junction nucleotides: 5. This CDR3 is 14 amino acids long. Germline CDR1 SSHAT, CDR2 FNYEAQ (reference sequence).